The 9 T cell receptor beta chains presented below share a single source sample, sequenced in a study of cytomegalovirus exposure and HLA in healthy donors. A multiplex PCR was run with 60 Vbeta primers and 13 Jbeta primers. The method was immunoSEQ multiplex PCR; TCRdb's version includes in-frame clones alone and lacks a portion of them. This table holds around 150,000 clones, approximately 85% found once. The sequencing sample was made of PBMCs. These receptors all come from a middle-aged woman in good health and CMV-seronegative.

The rearrangement uses TRBV27 and TRBJ2-4; D is unclear. CDR1 and CDR2 from the germline V gene are MNHEY and SMNVEV (reference sequence). CDR3 length equals 13 residues. V was pared by 8 bases and J by 5 bases, with 13 bases between. For the CDR3, the DNA is TGTGCCAGCTCAGGCGTGAACCAAAACATTCAGTACTTC. Its protein product is CASSGVNQNIQYF.

This rearrangement joins TRBV7-2 to TRBJ2-1; D unresolved. Germline-derived CDR1 and CDR2 are SGHTA and FQGNSA. V lost 6 bases and J lost 8, with 14 bases in between. This CDR3 region has 13 residues. The CDR3 loop reads CASRFRRVDEQFF. The CDR3 DNA reads TGTGCCAGCAGATTTAGACGGGTCGATGAGCAGTTCTTC.

Details on this clone: At one of its ends the junction is not consistent with the germline gene, which may arise from a read error. CDR3 amino acids: CSSSFNTEGPQHF. CDR3 nucleotide sequence: TGTTCCAGCAGCTTTAACACAGAGGGGCCCCAGCATTTT. V and J are TRBV7-9 and TRBJ1-5; D is uncertain. Germline assignment: CDR1 SEHNR and CDR2 FQNEAQ (reference sequence). This CDR3 is 13 amino acids long.

The chain combines TRBV7-9 with TRBJ2-2, with unresolved D. This CDR3 is built from 17 residues. V was shortened by 2 bases and J by 0 bases, with 13 bases between the two germline ends. Germline CDR1 and CDR2: SEHNR and FQNEAQ (reference sequence). The CDR3 spells CASSLPPSDPNTGELFF. Written as DNA, the CDR3 is TGTGCCAGCAGCTTACCTCCCAGCGACCCGAACACCGGGGAGCTGTTTTTT. Drawing the rest from reference TRBV7-9 and TRBJ2-2, the complete variable domain is DTGVSQNPRHKITKRGQNVTFRCDPISEHNRLYWYRQTLGQGPEFLTYFQNEAQLEKSRLLSDRFSAERPKGSFSTLEIQRTEQGDSAMYLCASSLPPSDPNTGELFFGEGSRLTVL.

The genes are TRBV5-1 and TRBJ2-3, with D tentatively TRBD2 (6 bases). Trimming left V 4 bases short and J 0 bases short, with 12 bases between. Looked up from germline, CDR1 is SGHRS and CDR2 is YFSETQ. CDR3 length: 15 amino acids. CDR3 sequence: CASSLDGTSTDTQYF. CDR3 nucleotide sequence: TGCGCCAGCAGCCTAGATGGGACTAGCACAGATACGCAGTATTTT.

This chain links TRBV11-3 with TRBJ1-3; no clear D gene. The CDR3 is 14 amino acids. Deletions cut 4 bases from V and 0 bases from J, with 7 bases between. Looked up from germline, CDR1 is SGHNT and CDR2 is YENEEA. The CDR3 nucleotides read TGTGCCAGCAGCTCTATTTACTCTGGAAACACCATATATTTT. Its protein is CASSSIYSGNTIYF.

The V and J genes are TRBV7-8 and TRBJ2-1; D is unresolved. This CDR3 contains 10 residues. Germline lookup yields CDR1 SGHVS and CDR2 FQNEAQ. The ends were cut back, 8 bases at V and 9 bases at J, with 8 bases in the middle. The CDR3 DNA follows: TGTGCCAGCGCGGAAGGTGAGCAGTTCTTC. Protein sequence: CASAEGEQFF. The full variable domain, in which reference TRBV7-8 and TRBJ2-1 provide the parts outside the CDR3, is GAGVSQSPRYKVAKRGQDVALRCDPISGHVSLFWYQQALGQGPEFLTYFQNEAQLDKSGLPSDRFFAERPEGSVSTLKIQRTQQEDSAVYLCASAEGEQFFGPGTRLTVL.

The chain carries TRBV27 and TRBJ1-4; D may be TRBD1 (5 bases). Trimming removed 0 bases at V and 8 bases at J, with 10 bases between. The V gene's germline CDR1 is MNHEY and CDR2 SMNVEV (reference sequence). The CDR3 has 14 amino acids. DNA for the CDR3: TGTGCCAGCAGTTTATCAGGGGCTTGGGAAAAACTGTTTTTT. Amino acids: CASSLSGAWEKLFF.

The rearrangement uses TRBV19 and TRBJ1-5; the match to TRBD1 covers 8 bases. Unmatched junction bases numbered 10, after V lost 6 bases and J lost 0 bases. CDR1 and CDR2 (germline): LNHDA, SQIVND (reference sequence). The CDR3 runs to 17 residues. The CDR3 protein is CASSDGQGGFSNQPQHF. The CDR3 coding sequence is TGTGCCAGTAGCGACGGACAGGGCGGGTTTAGCAATCAGCCCCAGCATTTT.